This TCR beta chain was recovered during a study of blood T cell repertoires in COVID-19. Clones were sequenced by immunoSEQ multiplex PCR, and TCRdb holds only the in-frame ones, with some missing. The sample comprises under 140,000 clones, roughly 85% of which are singletons, and around 5.1% rests with the top ten. Germline CDR1 SEHNR, CDR2 FQNEAQ (reference sequence). V was clipped by 11 bases and J by 0 bases, with 10 bases between them. The CDR3 contains 12 residues. The sequencing input was peripheral blood. The TCR comes from a human donor in a cohort sampled during active COVID-19. V gene TRBV7-9 combines with J gene TRBJ2-5, with D tentatively TRBD1 (6 bases). CDR3 sequence reads: CAGEGDQETQYF. CDR3 DNA: TGTGCCGGCGAGGGGGACCAAGAGACCCAGTACTTC.